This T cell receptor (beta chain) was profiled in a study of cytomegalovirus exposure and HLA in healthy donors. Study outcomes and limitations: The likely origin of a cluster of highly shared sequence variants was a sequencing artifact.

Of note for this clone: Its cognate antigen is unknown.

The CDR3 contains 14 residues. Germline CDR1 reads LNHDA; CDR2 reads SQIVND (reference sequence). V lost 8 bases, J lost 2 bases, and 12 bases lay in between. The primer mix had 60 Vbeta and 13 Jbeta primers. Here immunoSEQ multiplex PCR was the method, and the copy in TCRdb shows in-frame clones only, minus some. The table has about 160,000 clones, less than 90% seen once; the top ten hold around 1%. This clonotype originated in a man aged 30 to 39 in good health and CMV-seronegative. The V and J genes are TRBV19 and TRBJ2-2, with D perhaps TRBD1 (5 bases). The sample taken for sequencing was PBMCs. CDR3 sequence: CASHQGTNTGELFF. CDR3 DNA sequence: TGTGCCAGTCACCAGGGCACCAACACCGGGGAGCTGTTTTTT.